The next 30 T cell receptor beta chains were all read from a single sample in a study of shared clonotypes between healthy human individuals. The protocol was immunoSEQ multiplex PCR, while the TCRdb copy is restricted to in-frame clones and leaves out a portion. The repertoire holds about 1 million clones, with about 80% as singletons. The sample taken for sequencing was memory CD4+ T cells sorted from blood. Subset given: CD45RA-negative fraction. The receptors were sampled from a man in his late teens or twenties in good health.

The chain couples TRBV7-9 to TRBJ2-6, with D maybe TRBD1 (5 bases). V was pared by 6 bases and J by 8 bases, with 11 bases between. The CDR3 has 13 amino acids. The germline CDR1 and CDR2 sequences are SEHNR and FQNEAQ (reference sequence). The CDR3 spells CASSSRDTNVLTF. The CDR3 nucleotides are TGTGCCAGCAGTTCCAGGGATACCAACGTCCTGACTTTC.

The chain recombines TRBV5-6 with TRBJ2-7; possibly TRBD1 or TRBD2 for D (5 bases each). V lost 1 base to trimming and J lost 7 bases, with 12 bases between them. CDR3 length: 13 residues. Germline loops: CDR1 SGHDT, CDR2 YYEEEE. The CDR3 region has the DNA TGTGCCAGCAGCTTGTTGGGACCTACGGAGCAGTACTTC. This encodes CASSLLGPTEQYF.

Concerning this clone: Possible read error: a much larger clone is one base away. The V and J genes are TRBV11-3 and TRBJ2-3; no reliable D call. This CDR3 has 13 amino acids. V was trimmed by 2 bases and J by 1 base, leaving 4 bases between them. The germline gives CDR1 SGHNT, CDR2 YENEEA. The CDR3 loop reads CASSLPGTDTQYF. The CDR3, as DNA: TGTGCCAGCAGCTTACCAGGCACAGATACGCAGTATTTT.

The chain employs TRBV18 and TRBJ1-3, with 9 nucleotides matching TRBD1. The CDR3 length is 17 residues. Losses at the gene ends were 4 bases for V and 0 bases for J; bases not matched to a gene: 7. Germline V gives CDR1 KGHSH, CDR2 LQKENI. The CDR3 sequence is CASSLLPGQGSGNTIYF. The CDR3 DNA reads as TGTGCCAGCTCACTGTTACCGGGACAGGGCTCTGGAAACACCATATATTTT. The variable domain in full, completed from reference TRBV18 and TRBJ1-3, reads NAGVMQNPRHLVRRRGQEARLRCSPMKGHSHVYWYRQLPEEGLKFMVYLQKENIIDESGMPKERFSAEFPKEGPSILRIQQVVRGDSAAYFCASSLLPGQGSGNTIYFGEGSWLTVV.

Comment on this clone: Its ends do not fully match the called genes, so a read error is possible. Other DNA variants within this sample encode the same CDR3. V usage is TRBV7-9 and J usage is TRBJ2-3, with 10 bases that match TRBD2. CDR3 length: 14 residues. Germline V CDR1 and CDR2: SEHNR, FQNEAQ (reference sequence). CDR3 residues: CASSLAGGTDTQYF. The CDR3 nucleotides are TGTGCCAGCAGCCTAGCGGGGGGCACAGATACGCAGTATTTT.

The chain uses TRBV7-2 and TRBJ2-3, with D possibly being TRBD1 (6 bases). CDR3 length equals 16 residues. V lost 1 base and J 3 bases, leaving 14 bases between the germline ends. The germline V gene has CDR1 SGHTA and CDR2 FQGNSA. The CDR3 coding sequence is TGTGCCAGCAGCTTAGTACAGGGTTGGGGGACAGATACGCAGTATTTT. Encoded protein: CASSLVQGWGTDTQYF.

V is TRBV12-5 and J is TRBJ2-3, with D possibly called TRBD1 or TRBD2 (6 bases each). The CDR3 consists of 15 residues. The germline gives CDR1 LGHNT, CDR2 FRNRAP. Deletions cut 5 bases from V and 7 bases from J, with 19 bases between. The CDR3 region is CASGASGTGGHTQYF. The CDR3 region has the DNA TGTGCTAGTGGTGCCTCCGGGACTGGGGGCCATACGCAGTATTTT.

To note about this clone: This may be a read error, as it is one base from a much larger clone. V gene TRBV7-9 combines with J gene TRBJ1-1; the D gene is possibly TRBD1 (5 bases). CDR3 length equals 14 residues. Germline V gene sequence: CDR1 SEHNR, CDR2 FQNEAQ (reference sequence). Trimming removed 1 base at V and 1 base at J, with 7 bases between. The CDR3 region has the DNA TGTGCCAGCAGCTTAGGGACAACGAACACTGAAGCTTTCTTT. Translating gives CASSLGTTNTEAFF.

The table lists this clone with a count of one. This chain joins TRBV5-1 and TRBJ1-6; 10 bases line up with TRBD1. The CDR3 has 15 amino acids. Germline CDR1 SGHRS, CDR2 YFSETQ. With 3 bases clipped from V and 9 bases from J, the junction kept 6 bases outside the gene matches. CDR3 DNA sequence: TGCGCCAGCAGCTCGACCGGGACAGGGGCTTCACCCCTCCACTTT. It codes for CASSSTGTGASPLHF.

V and J are TRBV2 and TRBJ2-1; weak D call: TRBD2 (7 bases). Trimming removed 7 bases at V and 9 bases at J, with 19 bases between. This CDR3 comprises 14 residues. Looked up from germline, CDR1 is SNHLY and CDR2 is FYNNEI. This chain's CDR3 is CASMVGGGLSEQFF. Written as DNA, the CDR3 is TGTGCCAGCATGGTTGGCGGGGGCCTGAGTGAGCAGTTCTTC.

There are a few counts of this clone. This chain joins TRBV30 and TRBJ1-5; no clear D. V was clipped by 6 bases and J by 12 bases, with 15 bases between them. Germline V gene data show CDR1 as GTSNPN and CDR2 as SVGIG (reference sequence). The CDR3 runs 11 residues. CDR3 loop: CACSRGMHQHF. CDR3 bases: TGTGCCTGCTCCCGCGGGATGCACCAGCATTTT.

V gene TRBV5-6 combines with J gene TRBJ2-7; maybe TRBD2 (6 bases). The CDR3 totals 13 residues. Trimming shortened V by 1 base and J by 6 bases, and 11 bases separated the two germline ends. CDR1 is SGHDT, CDR2 YYEEEE, per germline. CDR3 sequence: CASSLRRGGEQYF. CDR3 nucleotides: TGTGCCAGCAGCTTGCGTAGGGGAGGCGAGCAGTACTTC.

The CDR3 sequence: CASSLLSPSGNTIYF. The CDR3 DNA is TGTGCCAGCAGCTTATTAAGCCCCTCTGGAAACACCATATATTTT. The gene calls are TRBV7-2 and TRBJ1-3; D is unclear. The CDR3 runs to 15 residues. The germline V and J ends were trimmed by 2 bases and 0 bases, with 8 bases remaining between them. Germline lookup yields CDR1 SGHTA and CDR2 FQGNSA.

The chain carries TRBV19 and TRBJ2-5; no clear D gene. Deletions cut 5 bases from V and 4 bases from J, with 11 bases between. This CDR3 region has 13 residues. The V gene's germline CDR1 is LNHDA and CDR2 SQIVND (reference sequence). CDR3 loop: CASSDLAGETQYF. CDR3 DNA: TGTGCCAGTAGTGATTTAGCTGGAGAGACCCAGTACTTC. Full variable domain (missing parts from reference TRBV19 and TRBJ2-5): DGGITQSPKYLFRKEGQNVTLSCEQNLNHDAMYWYRQDPGQGLRLIYYSQIVNDFQKGDIAEGYSVSREKKESFPLTVTSAQKNPTAFYLCASSDLAGETQYFGPGTRLLVL.

J is TRBJ2-2 and V is TRBV28; D is perhaps TRBD2 (6 bases). V was trimmed by 6 bases and J by 3 bases, leaving 17 bases between them. The CDR3 has 16 amino acids. CDR1 and CDR2 from the germline V gene are MDHEN and SYDVKM. CDR3 amino acids: CASSRTGGLYTGELFF. The CDR3 region has the DNA TGTGCCAGCAGCAGAACCGGGGGACTTTACACCGGGGAGCTGTTTTTT.

V and J are TRBV6-4 and TRBJ1-6; 9 nucleotides line up with TRBD1. The V segment lost 6 bases and the J segment 9 bases; nucleotides outside the gene matches: 21. CDR1 MRHNA and CDR2 SNTAGT come from the germline V gene. The CDR3 contains 19 residues. The CDR3 region is CASRTPVRDREILSSPLHF. CDR3 bases: TGTGCCAGCAGAACCCCAGTGAGGGACAGGGAAATCCTTTCTTCACCCCTCCACTTT.

This chain joins TRBV30 and TRBJ1-4; 9 bases line up with TRBD1. With V trimmed by 7 bases and J by 10 bases, 13 bases remained unmatched. The CDR3 covers 14 residues. CDR1 and CDR2 (germline): GTSNPN, SVGIG (reference sequence). In DNA, the CDR3 is TGTGCCTCCCGTCCGGGACAGGGCCGCGGAAAACTGTTTTTT. Translated: CASRPGQGRGKLFF. The variable domain in full, with the rest retrieved from reference TRBV30 and TRBJ1-4, is SQTIHQWPATLVQPVGSPLSLECTVEGTSNPNLYWYRQAAGRGLQLLFYSVGIGQISSEVPQNLSASRPQDRQFILSSKKLLLSDSGFYLCASRPGQGRGKLFFGSGTQLSVL.

V gene TRBV7-9 combines with J gene TRBJ1-1, with a tentative D call TRBD1 (5 bases). Germline V gene sequence: CDR1 SEHNR, CDR2 FQNEAQ (reference sequence). The CDR3 runs to 13 residues. V gave up 3 bases and J gave up 11 bases, with 16 bases separating them. CDR3 sequence (DNA): TGTGCCAGCAGCTTTACCCAGGGCTCTCCCGCTTTCTTT. Residues: CASSFTQGSPAFF.

The V call is TRBV4-3, the J call TRBJ1-2; no clear D. CDR3 length: 15 amino acids. The germline V gene has CDR1 LGHNA and CDR2 YSLEER. Trimming stripped 0 bases from V and 7 bases from J, with 15 bases between. The CDR3 is CASSQELSQFGGYTF. The CDR3 nucleotides are TGCGCCAGCAGCCAAGAATTGAGTCAGTTCGGTGGCTACACCTTC.

This sequence joins TRBV2 and TRBJ2-5; 8 nucleotides match TRBD2. This CDR3 contains 15 residues. Germline values: CDR1 SNHLY, CDR2 FYNNEI. With 6 bases clipped from V and 2 bases from J, the junction kept 8 bases outside the gene matches. The CDR3 here is CASRDTSGRQETQYF. DNA for the CDR3: TGTGCCAGCAGAGACACTAGCGGAAGACAAGAGACCCAGTACTTC.

The chain employs TRBV2 and TRBJ1-4, with D maybe TRBD1 (6 bases). CDR3 length: 15 residues. Germline V gives CDR1 SNHLY, CDR2 FYNNEI. V dropped 5 bases and J dropped 8 bases, with 18 bases sitting between them. CDR3 loop: CASSNVKGQGEKLFF. The CDR3 DNA is TGTGCCAGCAGTAACGTCAAGGGGCAGGGGGAAAAACTGTTTTTT.

This clone was observed a handful of times. The CDR3 reads CASSGQENTEAFF. CDR3 nucleotide sequence: TGTGCCAGCAGTGGACAGGAAAACACTGAAGCTTTCTTT. The chain is built from TRBV2 and TRBJ1-1; the D gene is possibly TRBD1 (6 bases). Germline CDR1 and CDR2: SNHLY and FYNNEI. Trimming left V 4 bases short and J 2 bases short, with 8 bases between. The CDR3 covers 13 residues.

This clone was counted a few times. This chain uses TRBV4-1 with TRBJ2-5; tentative D call: TRBD1 (6 bases). Germline V gene lookup returns CDR1 MGHRA and CDR2 YSYEKL. The length of the CDR3 is 14 residues. Trimming pared 1 base from V and 3 bases from J, leaving 9 bases between. Here the CDR3 reads CASSQVDSKETQYF. The CDR3 nucleotides read TGCGCCAGCAGCCAAGTGGACAGCAAAGAGACCCAGTACTTC.

Notes on this clone: A read error may produce the germline difference seen at one junction end. V gene TRBV9 combines with J gene TRBJ2-7; no reliable D call. Germline loops: CDR1 SGDLS, CDR2 YYNGEE. The CDR3 has 12 residues. The CDR3, as DNA: TGTGCCAGCAGCCCCGACTCCTTCGAGCAGTACTTC. It encodes CASSPDSFEQYF.

The gene calls are TRBV19 and TRBJ1-1, with D perhaps TRBD1 (5 bases). Germline CDR1 LNHDA, CDR2 SQIVND (reference sequence). This CDR3 is built from 13 residues. V was pared by 6 bases and J by 8 bases, with 16 bases between. CDR3 sequence: CASRGRDGAEAFF. CDR3 DNA: TGTGCCAGTAGGGGACGGGACGGTGCGGAAGCTTTCTTT.

This clone has more than one count but fewer than ten. The chain couples TRBV5-6 to TRBJ1-5, with a possible D match to TRBD1 (6 bases). Germline V gives CDR1 SGHDT, CDR2 YYEEEE. The CDR3 length is 14 residues. Trimming pared 2 bases from V and 2 bases from J, leaving 8 bases between. CDR3 region: CASSFEGGNQPQHF. The CDR3 coding sequence is TGTGCCAGCAGCTTCGAGGGGGGCAATCAGCCCCAGCATTTT.

The V gene is TRBV28, the J gene TRBJ2-1, with TRBD1 identical over 8 bases. Trimming took 4 bases from V and 7 from J; bases not matched to a gene: 9. Germline V CDR1 and CDR2: MDHEN, SYDVKM. The CDR3 extends over 15 amino acids. The CDR3 here is CASSSAGQGVNEQFF. In nucleotides, the CDR3 is TGTGCCAGCAGTTCCGCCGGACAGGGCGTTAATGAGCAGTTCTTC.

The J gene is TRBJ2-5, the V gene TRBV11-3; D is unclear. The V and J ends lost 5 bases and 5 bases respectively, with 12 bases between them. The CDR3 runs to 13 residues. CDR1 is SGHNT and CDR2 is YENEEA in the germline V gene. CDR3 in amino acids: CASSTNLVETQYF. The CDR3 DNA follows: TGTGCCAGCAGCACCAATTTAGTCGAGACCCAGTACTTC.

This chain links TRBV11-3 with TRBJ2-2; maybe TRBD1 (5 bases). The CDR3 is 16 amino acids. CDR1 is SGHNT and CDR2 is YENEEA in the germline V gene. V was clipped by 4 bases and J by 0 bases, with 12 bases between them. The CDR3 nucleotides read TGTGCCAGCAGCTCCTTTGGACAATCGAACACCGGGGAGCTGTTTTTT. Translated: CASSSFGQSNTGELFF.

The gene calls are TRBV10-1 and TRBJ2-7; TRBD2 aligns across 9 bases. The length of the CDR3 is 13 residues. Looked up from germline, CDR1 is WNHNN and CDR2 is SYGVQD (reference sequence). Trimming at V came to 3 bases and at J to 10 bases, leaving 7 bases not matched to a gene. The CDR3 sequence: CASSEAGGVVQYF. In DNA form, the CDR3 reads TGCGCCAGCAGTGAAGCGGGGGGCGTGGTACAGTACTTC.